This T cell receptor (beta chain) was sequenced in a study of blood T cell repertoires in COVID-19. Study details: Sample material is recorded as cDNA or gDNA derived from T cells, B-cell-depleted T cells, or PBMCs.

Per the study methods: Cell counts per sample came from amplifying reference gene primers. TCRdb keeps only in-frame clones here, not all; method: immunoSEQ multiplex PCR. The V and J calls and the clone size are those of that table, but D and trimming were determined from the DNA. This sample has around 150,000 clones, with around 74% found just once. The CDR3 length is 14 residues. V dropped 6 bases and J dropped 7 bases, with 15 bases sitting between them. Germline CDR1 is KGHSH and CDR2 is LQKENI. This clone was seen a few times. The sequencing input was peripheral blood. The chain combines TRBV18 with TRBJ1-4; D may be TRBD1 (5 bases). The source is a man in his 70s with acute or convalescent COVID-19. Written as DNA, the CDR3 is TGTGCCAGCTCTGTAAGGGGCGAAAGTGAAAAACTGTTTTTT. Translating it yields CASSVRGESEKLFF.